Below, 21 T cell receptor beta chains from the same sample are listed, as sequenced in a study of T cell repertoires in cytomegalovirus infection. TCRdb re-derived calls from the reads in MiXCR, one entry per CDR3 protein. The sample lists more than 400,000 distinct CDR3 sequences; 26% were seen once. Sequences were obtained from PBMCs. The receptor source for this set is a human donor in good health (CMV status not recorded). Some clones in this sample may be carry-over from other donors' samples.

This clonotype came up many times. The CDR3 DNA sequence: TGTGCCAGCAGCTCTGGACAGGGTAGGGGTAATGAGCAGTTCTTC. Translated: CASSSGQGRGNEQFF. The gene calls are TRBV7-9 and TRBJ2-1; 8 positions match TRBD1. Trimming cost V 4 bases and J 7 bases; bases outside gene matches: 9. The CDR3 spans 15 residues. Germline V CDR1 and CDR2: SEHNR, FQNEAQ (reference sequence).

The chain is built from TRBV6-2 or TRBV6-3 and TRBJ2-7; no reliable D call. CDR3 length equals 13 residues. Germline CDR1 and CDR2: MNHEY and SVGEGT. The V end was cut by 6 bases, the J end by 0 bases, with 9 bases between. CDR3 in amino acids: CASSLYTSYEQYF. For the CDR3, the DNA is TGTGCCAGCAGCCTCTATACCTCCTACGAGCAGTACTTC.

This clonotype was recorded many times. The chain links TRBV7-2 to TRBJ2-2; maybe TRBD2 (6 bases). Germline CDR1 SGHTA, CDR2 FQGNSA. The CDR3 runs 16 residues. Trimming took off 5 bases at V and 3 bases at J, with 16 bases between the two ends. CDR3 sequence reads: CASSIYLGDYTGELFF. CDR3 nucleotides: TGTGCCAGCAGCATATACTTGGGGGACTACACCGGGGAGCTGTTTTTT.

The chain joins TRBV18 to TRBJ1-2; no firm D call. Trimming shortened V by 1 base and J by 3 bases, and 12 bases separated the two germline ends. CDR1 is KGHSH and CDR2 is LQKENI in the germline V gene. The CDR3 loop spans 15 amino acids. The CDR3, as DNA: TGTGCCAGCTCACCACTCGAAAGGGTAGACTATGGCTACACCTTC. It translates to CASSPLERVDYGYTF.

Ten or more counts support this clonotype. The J gene is TRBJ1-6, the V gene TRBV12-3 or TRBV12-4; 7 nucleotides agree with TRBD1. The V segment lost 6 bases and the J segment 13 bases; nucleotides outside the gene matches: 12. This CDR3 region has 14 residues. CDR3 in DNA: TGTGCCAGCAGCCTAAGACAGGGTCTCGGGCCCCTCCACTTT. Its translation is CASSLRQGLGPLHF.

This clonotype was counted a few times. The chain recombines TRBV6-1 with TRBJ1-1; no clear D. The length of the CDR3 is 13 residues. The V and J ends lost 4 bases and 2 bases respectively, with 8 bases between them. The germline CDR1 and CDR2 sequences are MNHNS and SASEGT. Written as DNA, the CDR3 is TGTGCCAGCAGTGGGGGTATTAACACTGAAGCTTTCTTT. Residues: CASSGGINTEAFF.

J is TRBJ2-1 and V is TRBV7-2; D perhaps matches TRBD2 (5 bases). Germline V gene sequence: CDR1 SGHTA, CDR2 FQGNSA. This CDR3 has 14 residues. V lost 5 bases, J lost 7 bases, and 15 bases lay in between. CDR3 coding DNA: TGTGCCAGCAGCCCCCAATCGAGGGCTAATGAGCAGTTCTTC. It codes for CASSPQSRANEQFF.

J is TRBJ1-5 and V is TRBV7-8; tentative D call: TRBD1 (5 bases). Trimming removed 1 base at V and 3 bases at J, with 13 bases between. Germline CDR1 is SGHVS and CDR2 is FQNEAQ. This CDR3 contains 16 residues. The CDR3 DNA sequence: TGTGCCAGCAGCTTAGGCAGGGACCTCCTCAATCAGCCCCAGCATTTT. Its translation is CASSLGRDLLNQPQHF.

This clonotype has only a few counts. This chain uses TRBV6-1 with TRBJ1-2; D unresolved. CDR3 length: 13 amino acids. The germline CDR1 and CDR2 sequences are MNHNS and SASEGT. Between the trimmed V and J ends, which lost 3 bases and 8 bases, there was a span of 13 bases. The CDR3 region is CASSDLPGGGYTF. DNA of the CDR3: TGTGCCAGCAGTGACCTCCCCGGCGGCGGCTACACCTTC.

This clonotype came up a few times. The genes are TRBV6-5 and TRBJ1-2; 7 positions match TRBD1. The CDR3 totals 14 residues. V lost 5 bases and J lost 8; bases outside the gene matches: 11. CDR1 and CDR2 (germline): MNHEY, SVGAGI. The CDR3 spells CASSRMSDREGYTF. CDR3 DNA sequence: TGTGCCAGCAGTCGGATGTCAGACAGGGAAGGCTACACCTTC.

The rearrangement links TRBV3-1 to TRBJ1-1; weak D call: TRBD1 (5 bases). Per germline, CDR1 LGHDT and CDR2 YNNKEL (reference sequence). The CDR3 length is 16 residues. V shed 4 bases and J shed 0 bases, with 15 bases lying between them. CDR3 bases: TGTGCCAGCAGCCTTAGATTTACAGGCTTGAACACTGAAGCTTTCTTT. As protein: CASSLRFTGLNTEAFF.

This clonotype has only a few counts. The chain links TRBV29-1 to TRBJ1-2; unclear D gene. Germline V gene sequence: CDR1 SQVTM, CDR2 ANQGSEA. The CDR3 consists of 12 residues. Trimming removed 3 bases at V and 4 bases at J, with 9 bases between. CDR3 loop: CSVDRDLYGYTF. CDR3 DNA: TGCAGCGTTGATAGAGACCTCTATGGCTACACCTTC.

With regard to this clonotype: This CDR3 is missing its conserved last phenylalanine or tryptophan, likely due to a read error. V gene TRBV7-2 combines with J gene TRBJ2-1; maybe TRBD2 (6 bases). V lost 5 bases, J lost 8 bases, and 19 bases lay in between. Germline CDR1 reads SGHTA; CDR2 reads FQGNSA. The CDR3 runs to 15 residues. The CDR3 DNA reads as TGTGCCAGCAGCGGGTCGTTGGCTTCGGGGGATGAGCAGTTCCTC. Protein product: CASSGSLASGDEQFL.

This clonotype appeared a few times. The chain joins TRBV29-1 to TRBJ1-1; D perhaps matches TRBD1 (5 bases). Germline loops: CDR1 SQVTM, CDR2 ANQGSEA. The V gene lost 8 bases and the J gene lost 1 base, with 11 bases spanning the gap. The CDR3 contains 12 residues. The CDR3 coding sequence is TGCAGCACGGGACTGGCGAACACTGAAGCTTTCTTT. This encodes CSTGLANTEAFF.

In this sample, this clonotype turned up many times. J is TRBJ2-1 and V is TRBV7-2; TRBD2 matches at 7 bases. J gave up 8 bases and V 6 bases, and 13 bases lay outside the gene matches. In germline, CDR1 is SGHTA, CDR2 FQGNSA. There are 15 residues in the CDR3. In nucleotides, the CDR3 is TGTGCCAGCAGGCAACGAACCGGGACTACGGATGAGCAGTTCTTC. Protein: CASRQRTGTTDEQFF.

This clonotype has ten or more counts. The chain employs TRBV7-2 and TRBJ2-1; 8 positions match TRBD2. Germline CDR1 and CDR2: SGHTA and FQGNSA. CDR3 length equals 16 residues. With 1 base clipped from V and 4 bases from J, the junction kept 6 bases outside the gene matches. The CDR3: CASSLVPGLGYNEQFF. Here the CDR3 DNA reads TGTGCCAGCAGCTTAGTCCCGGGACTAGGGTACAATGAGCAGTTCTTC. Full variable domain (rest looked up from reference TRBV7-2 and TRBJ2-1): GAGVSQSPSNKVTEKGKDVELRCDPISGHTALYWYRQSLGQGLEFLIYFQGNSAPDKSGLPSDRFSAERTGGSVSTLTIQRTQQEDSAVYLCASSLVPGLGYNEQFFGPGTRLTVL.

Ten or more counts support this clonotype. The chain couples TRBV7-8 to TRBJ2-3; TRBD2 agrees at 12 bases. CDR1 and CDR2 from the germline V gene are SGHVS and FQNEAQ. The length of the CDR3 is 16 residues. V gave up 2 bases and J gave up 7 bases; unmatched junction bases: 7. The CDR3 region is CASSLRGLAGLNTQYF. The CDR3 bases are TGTGCCAGCAGCTTACGTGGACTAGCGGGACTTAATACGCAGTATTTT.

This clonotype was counted ten times or more. As DNA, the CDR3 is TGTGCCAGCAGCTTAGCCCCTAGCGCGGCCTACGAGCAGTACTTC. Encoded protein: CASSLAPSAAYEQYF. The chain combines TRBV7-2 with TRBJ2-7; weak D call: TRBD2 (6 bases). The germline V and J ends were trimmed by 0 bases and 2 bases, with 11 bases remaining between them. The CDR3 runs to 15 residues. The germline V gene encodes CDR1 SGHTA and CDR2 FQGNSA.

This clonotype was observed a handful of times. The junction differs from germline at one of its ends, possibly a read error. This chain links TRBV24-1 with TRBJ2-5, with TRBD2 identical over 13 bases. The CDR3 contains 20 residues. Germline V lookup: CDR1 KGHDR, CDR2 SFDVKD. The CDR3 loop reads CATSDLLWGTSGTRQGTQYF. The CDR3 DNA reads TGTGCCACCAGTGATTTGCTGTGGGGGACTAGCGGGACCCGGCAAGGGACCCAGTACTTC.

A remark on this clonotype: With a much larger clone just one base away, this may be a read error. CDR3 DNA: TGTGCCAGCAGCCCCAAACCGAACATGGGGCGGGATGAGCAGTTCTTC. Translated, it gives CASSPKPNMGRDEQFF. This chain uses TRBV7-3 with TRBJ2-1; D possibly uses TRBD1 or TRBD2 (5 bases each). V lost 5 bases and J lost 8, with 22 bases in between. From germline, CDR1 is SGHTA and CDR2 FQGTGA. This CDR3 is 16 amino acids long. Looking up the rest from reference TRBV7-3 and TRBJ2-1 gives the full variable domain: GAGVSQTPSNKVTEKGKYVELRCDPISGHTALYWYRQSLGQGPEFLIYFQGTGAADDSGLPNDRFFAVRPEGSVSTLKIQRTERGDSAVYLCASSPKPNMGRDEQFFGPGTRLTVL.

The V and J genes are TRBV6-2 or TRBV6-3 and TRBJ2-6; D remains unclear. The germline V gene has CDR1 MNHEY and CDR2 SVGEGT. The CDR3 is 16 residues long. The V end was cut by 6 bases, the J end by 4 bases, with 16 bases between. The CDR3 region has the DNA TGTGCCAGCAGACACGGTCTAGGCGGAGGGGCCAACGTCCTGACTTTC. It encodes CASRHGLGGGANVLTF.